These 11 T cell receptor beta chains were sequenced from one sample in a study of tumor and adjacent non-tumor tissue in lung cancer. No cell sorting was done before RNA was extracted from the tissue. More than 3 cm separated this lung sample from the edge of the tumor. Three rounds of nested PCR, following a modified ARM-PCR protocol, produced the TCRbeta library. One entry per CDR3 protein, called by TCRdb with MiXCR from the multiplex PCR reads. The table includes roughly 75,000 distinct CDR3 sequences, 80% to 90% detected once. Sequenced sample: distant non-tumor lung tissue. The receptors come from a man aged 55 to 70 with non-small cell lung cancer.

Here the CDR3 reads CASRTGGTDTQYF. The DNA of the CDR3 is TGTGCCAGCAGGACAGGGGGCACAGATACGCAGTATTTT. This chain joins TRBV2 and TRBJ2-3, with 8 bases matching TRBD1. CDR1 is SNHLY and CDR2 is FYNNEI in the germline V gene. The CDR3 consists of 13 residues. J gave up 1 base and V 6 bases, and 0 bases lay outside the gene matches.

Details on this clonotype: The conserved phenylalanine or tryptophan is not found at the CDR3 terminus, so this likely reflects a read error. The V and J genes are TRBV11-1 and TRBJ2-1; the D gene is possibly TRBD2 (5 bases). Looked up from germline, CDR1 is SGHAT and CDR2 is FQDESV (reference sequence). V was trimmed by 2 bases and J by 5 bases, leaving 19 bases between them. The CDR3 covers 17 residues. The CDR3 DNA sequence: TGTGCCAGCAGCTTATCTCGGCAAGCGGTAGGCAACAATGAGCAGTTCTAC. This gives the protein CASSLSRQAVGNNEQFY.

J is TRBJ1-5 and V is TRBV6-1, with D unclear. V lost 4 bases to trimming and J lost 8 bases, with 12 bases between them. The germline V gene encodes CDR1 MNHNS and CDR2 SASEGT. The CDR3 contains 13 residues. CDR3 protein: CASSATPYEPQHF. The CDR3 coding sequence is TGTGCCAGCAGTGCTACACCATATGAGCCCCAGCATTTT.

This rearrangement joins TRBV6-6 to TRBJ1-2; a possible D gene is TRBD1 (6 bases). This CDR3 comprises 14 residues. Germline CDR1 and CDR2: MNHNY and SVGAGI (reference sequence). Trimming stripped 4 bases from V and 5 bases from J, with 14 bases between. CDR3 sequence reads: CASSFDTGKYGYTF. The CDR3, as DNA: TGTGCCAGCAGTTTTGACACAGGGAAGTATGGCTACACCTTC.

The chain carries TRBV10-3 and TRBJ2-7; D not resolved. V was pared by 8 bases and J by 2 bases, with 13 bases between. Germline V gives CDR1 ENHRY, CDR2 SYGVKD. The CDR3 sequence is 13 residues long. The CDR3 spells CAIEGINTYEQYF. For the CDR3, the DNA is TGTGCCATCGAAGGGATCAATACCTACGAGCAGTACTTC.

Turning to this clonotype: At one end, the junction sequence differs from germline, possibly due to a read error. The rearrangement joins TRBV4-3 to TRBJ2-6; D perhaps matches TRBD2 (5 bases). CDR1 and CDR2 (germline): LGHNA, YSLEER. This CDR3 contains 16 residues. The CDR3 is CASSQEAVSGPNVPTF. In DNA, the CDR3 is TGCGCCAGCAGCCAGGAGGCGGTGTCTGGGCCCAACGTCCCGACTTTC.

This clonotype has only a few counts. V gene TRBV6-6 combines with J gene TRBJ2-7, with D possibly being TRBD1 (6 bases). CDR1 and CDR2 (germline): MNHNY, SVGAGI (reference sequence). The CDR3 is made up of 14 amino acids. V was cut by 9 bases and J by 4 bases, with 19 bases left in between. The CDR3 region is CARSLRDTTYEQYF. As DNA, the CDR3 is TGTGCCAGGAGCCTCCGGGACACGACTTACGAGCAGTACTTC.

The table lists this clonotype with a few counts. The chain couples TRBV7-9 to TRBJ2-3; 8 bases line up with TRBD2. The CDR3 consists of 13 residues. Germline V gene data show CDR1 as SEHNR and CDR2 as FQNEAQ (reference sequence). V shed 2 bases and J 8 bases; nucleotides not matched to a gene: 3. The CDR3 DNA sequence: TGTGCCAGCAGCTTAAGCGGGAGTAGTACGCAGTATTTT. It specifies CASSLSGSSTQYF.

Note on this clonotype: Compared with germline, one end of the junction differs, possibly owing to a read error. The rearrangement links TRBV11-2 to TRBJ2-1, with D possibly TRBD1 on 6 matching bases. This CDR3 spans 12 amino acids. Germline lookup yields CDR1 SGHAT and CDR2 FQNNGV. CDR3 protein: CACSLGDNELFF. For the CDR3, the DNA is TGTGCCTGCAGCTTAGGGGACAATGAGCTGTTCTTC.

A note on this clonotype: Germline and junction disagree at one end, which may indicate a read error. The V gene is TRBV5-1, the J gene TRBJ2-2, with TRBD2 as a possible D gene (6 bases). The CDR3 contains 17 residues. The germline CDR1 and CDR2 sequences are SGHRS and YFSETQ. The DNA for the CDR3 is TGCGCCAGCAGCGAAAACTCCGGGACTTCGAACACCGGGAAGCTGTTTTTT. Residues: CASSENSGTSNTGKLFF.

CDR3 in amino acids: CASSLGAGIYNEQFF. CDR3 nucleotides: TGTGCCAGCAGCTTAGGTGCGGGGATCTACAATGAGCAGTTCTTC. The V call is TRBV11-1, the J call TRBJ2-1, with D perhaps TRBD2 (6 bases). In germline, CDR1 is SGHAT, CDR2 FQDESV (reference sequence). The length of the CDR3 is 15 residues. Trimming cost V 1 base and J 3 bases, with 10 bases left between them.